These 16 T cell receptor beta chains share one sample of origin, sequenced in a study of regulatory T cells in long-lasting Graves disease. Arm-PCR with iRepertoire HTBI primers amplified the CDR3 regions for these TCR beta libraries. Via MiXCR, TCRdb re-called the multiplex PCR reads, giving one row per CDR3 protein. The data hold 500,000 to 700,000 distinct CDR3 sequences, with about 15% observed a single time. The sample's time point: newly diagnosed GD, antithyroid drugs for less than 3 months. RNA isolated from PBMCs was used to make the TCR library. The data also belong to a second study, concerning T cells in Graves' hyperthyroidism and ophthalmopathy.

The sequencing used peripheral blood mononuclear cells (PBMCs), collected at new diagnosis, from a patient treated with antithyroid drugs. The receptors shown here come from a woman aged 25 to 45 with Graves disease.

The chain has TRBV28 and TRBJ2-4; 8 bases map to TRBD1. There are 15 residues in the CDR3. V was pared by 5 bases and J by 12 bases, with 15 bases of the junction left unmatched. Germline lookup yields CDR1 MDHEN and CDR2 SYDVKM. CDR3 bases: TGTGCCAGCAGTCGGATTGGACAGGGCGTAGACACTCAGTACTTC. Translated: CASSRIGQGVDTQYF.

Worth noting for this clonotype: The final CDR3 position lacks the conserved phenylalanine or tryptophan, pointing to a likely read error. The chain employs TRBV5-1 and TRBJ2-3; maybe TRBD1 (5 bases). Germline V gene data show CDR1 as SGHRS and CDR2 as YFSETQ. The CDR3 runs 15 residues. V lost 0 bases, J lost 2 bases, and 10 bases lay in between. The DNA for the CDR3 is TGCGCCAGCAGCTTGGTGACAGCTACCACAGATACGCAGTATCTT. This gives the protein CASSLVTATTDTQYL.

The J gene is TRBJ2-2, the V gene TRBV5-6; D uncertain. Germline CDR1 SGHDT, CDR2 YYEEEE. The CDR3 is made up of 14 amino acids. Deletions cut 2 bases from V and 5 bases from J, with 10 bases between. CDR3 in DNA: TGTGCCAGCAGCTTATTCGGTACAACCGGGGAGCTGTTTTTT. Translating gives CASSLFGTTGELFF.

This clonotype was detected only a few times. The chain has TRBV4-2 and TRBJ1-2; D is uncertain. Germline V lookup: CDR1 LGHNA, CDR2 YNFKEQ. This CDR3 has 13 residues. Deletions cut 2 bases from V and 8 bases from J, with 12 bases between. The CDR3 here is CASSQRVPSGYTF. Written as DNA, the CDR3 is TGTGCCAGCAGCCAAAGGGTCCCGTCGGGCTACACCTTC.

This clonotype was seen a handful of times. The chain has TRBV4-1 and TRBJ1-6, with a tentative D call TRBD1 (6 bases). The germline CDR1 and CDR2 sequences are MGHRA and YSYEKL. The CDR3 runs to 15 residues. The V end was cut by 1 base, the J end by 7 bases, with 11 bases between. As DNA, the CDR3 is TGCGCCAGCAGCCAAGTTGGACAGACCAATTCACCCCTCCACTTT. This gives the protein CASSQVGQTNSPLHF.

There are a few counts of this clonotype. The V gene is TRBV3-1, the J gene TRBJ2-3; 9 bases agree with TRBD1. Germline assignment: CDR1 LGHDT and CDR2 YNNKEL (reference sequence). The trim removed 0 bases at V and 1 base at J, leaving 5 bases unmatched. This CDR3 spans 17 amino acids. The CDR3 sequence: CASSQDPRTGGTDTQYF. In DNA form, the CDR3 reads TGTGCCAGCAGCCAAGATCCTCGGACAGGGGGCACAGATACGCAGTATTTT.

V is TRBV19 and J is TRBJ2-2; 8 positions match TRBD1. The V gene's germline CDR1 is LNHDA and CDR2 SQIVND (reference sequence). CDR3 length equals 15 residues. After removal of 3 bases from V and 3 bases from J, the junction contained 3 bases not matched to a gene. This CDR3 is CASSMTGEYTGELFF. The CDR3 DNA follows: TGTGCCAGTAGTATGACAGGGGAGTACACCGGGGAGCTGTTTTTT.

The rearrangement links TRBV7-9 to TRBJ1-3; D uncertain. The CDR3 consists of 15 residues. V dropped 5 bases and J dropped 1 base, with 12 bases sitting between them. CDR1 is SEHNR, CDR2 FQNEAQ, per germline (reference sequence). The DNA for the CDR3 is TGTGCCAGCAGCCCACCGGTGAGGTCTGGAAACACCATATATTTT. Translation: CASSPPVRSGNTIYF.

The CDR3 spells CASRLAGGHEQFF. DNA for the CDR3: TGTGCCAGCAGACTAGCGGGGGGACATGAGCAGTTCTTC. The rearrangement joins TRBV6-1 to TRBJ2-1, with 12 bases aligning to TRBD2. The CDR3 length is 13 residues. After removal of 6 bases from V and 8 bases from J, the junction contained 2 bases not matched to a gene. CDR1 and CDR2 (germline): MNHNS, SASEGT.

Ten or more counts support this clonotype. The genes are TRBV11-2 and TRBJ1-1; 8 nucleotides line up with TRBD1. Germline CDR1 is SGHAT and CDR2 is FQNNGV. The V segment lost 3 bases and the J segment 1 base; nucleotides outside the gene matches: 16. This CDR3 is built from 19 residues. As DNA, the CDR3 is TGTGCCAGCAGCTTGGTATGGCAGGGGGCGGACAACTCGAACACTGAAGCTTTCTTT. Its translation is CASSLVWQGADNSNTEAFF.

This clonotype was found many times. V usage is TRBV11-1 and J usage is TRBJ1-1, with TRBD1 as a possible D gene (5 bases). The length of the CDR3 is 16 residues. CDR1 and CDR2 from the germline V gene are SGHAT and FQDESV (reference sequence). Trimming removed 5 bases at V and 7 bases at J, with 23 bases between. CDR3 sequence reads: CASSITSGQSTIEAFF. The CDR3 nucleotides read TGTGCCAGCAGCATAACGTCAGGGCAATCTACTATTGAAGCTTTCTTT.

This clonotype was seen many times. This chain joins TRBV12-3 or TRBV12-4 and TRBJ1-6; 11 bases match TRBD1. V lost 8 bases and J lost 10; bases outside the gene matches: 7. The CDR3 covers 14 residues. In DNA form, the CDR3 reads TGTGCCAGCTGGACAGGGGGCGTGGGGTCACCCCTCCACTTT. This translates into CASWTGGVGSPLHF.

The J gene is TRBJ2-6, the V gene TRBV9, with D perhaps given as TRBD1 or TRBD2 (6 bases each). The V end was cut by 2 bases, the J end by 3 bases, with 21 bases between. Germline CDR1 SGDLS, CDR2 YYNGEE. The CDR3 is 19 residues long. CDR3 loop: CASSVLPDRLGVGANVLTF. CDR3 DNA sequence: TGTGCCAGCAGCGTTCTTCCGGACAGACTAGGCGTTGGGGCCAACGTCCTGACTTTC.

In its sample, this clonotype was seen many times. The CDR3 sequence is CASSKDPYEQYF. DNA of the CDR3: TGTGCCAGCAGCAAGGACCCCTACGAGCAGTACTTC. The V and J genes are TRBV6-1 and TRBJ2-7, with unresolved D. V gave up 6 bases and J gave up 2 bases, with 8 bases separating them. Germline assignment: CDR1 MNHNS and CDR2 SASEGT. The CDR3 extends over 12 amino acids.

This chain joins TRBV4-1 and TRBJ2-7; 9 nucleotides line up with TRBD1. J gave up 2 bases and V 0 bases, and 2 bases lay outside the gene matches. The germline gives CDR1 MGHRA, CDR2 YSYEKL. The CDR3 runs to 15 residues. The CDR3 coding sequence is TGCGCCAGCAGCCAAGATCGGACAGGGGCCTACGAGCAGTACTTC. Translating it yields CASSQDRTGAYEQYF.

About this clonotype: This sequence is one base from a far larger clone and is likely a read error. V gene TRBV27 combines with J gene TRBJ2-5, with D perhaps being TRBD1 or TRBD2 (5 bases each). The CDR3 is 14 amino acids. From germline, CDR1 is MNHEY and CDR2 SMNVEV (reference sequence). V gave up 6 bases and J gave up 1 base, with 12 bases separating them. The DNA for the CDR3 is TGTGCCAGCAGCCTACAGGAGGCCCAAGAGACCCAGTACTTC. The encoded protein is CASSLQEAQETQYF.